A single sample gave rise to the 14 T cell receptor beta chains below, sequenced in a study of metastatic and nonmetastatic thyroid tumors. No patient received treatment before thyroid surgery. Via MiXCR, TCRdb re-called the PCR reads. The table includes 20,000 to 25,000 clones, about 20% detected once. Sequenced sample: blood. The source is a female donor with papillary thyroid cancer or a benign thyroid nodule (not recorded which). Some clones in this sample may be carry-over from other donors' samples.

The chain recombines TRBV28 with TRBJ1-2; 7 bases line up with TRBD1. The V gene's germline CDR1 is MDHEN and CDR2 SYDVKM. CDR3 length: 13 residues. V lost 3 bases, J lost 5 bases, and 3 bases stayed unmatched. The CDR3 reads CASSLGGQYGYTF. The CDR3 coding sequence is TGTGCCAGCAGTTTGGGGGGACAGTATGGCTACACCTTC.

Concerning this clone: This may come from a read error, since a much larger clone is one base off. This specimen includes other DNA sequences encoding the same CDR3. This chain joins TRBV9 and TRBJ2-2; 7 bases are a match to TRBD2. J lost 14 bases, V lost 0 bases, and 4 bases had no gene match. This CDR3 has 12 residues. CDR1 and CDR2 from the germline V gene are SGDLS and YYNGEE. CDR3 region: CASSVVGGSLFF. The CDR3 DNA reads TGTGCCAGCAGCGTAGTGGGAGGGAGTCTGTTTTTT.

The sample holds many counts of this clone. The rearrangement uses TRBV29-1 and TRBJ1-2; D remains unclear. The CDR3 runs 12 residues. Germline values: CDR1 SQVTM, CDR2 ANQGSEA. Trimming cost V 6 bases and J 8 bases, with 16 bases left between them. CDR3 sequence: CSVPRAEGGYTF. CDR3 bases: TGCAGCGTCCCCCGGGCAGAAGGAGGCTACACCTTC. Together with reference TRBV29-1 and TRBJ1-2, the CDR3 gives the full variable domain: SAVISQKPSRDICQRGTSLTIQCQVDSQVTMMFWYRQQPGQSLTLIATANQGSEATYESGFVIDKFPISRPNLTFSTLTVSNMSPEDSSIYLCSVPRAEGGYTFGSGTRLTVV.

As for this clone: In this CDR3 the conserved last residue, phenylalanine or tryptophan, is missing, so a read error is likely. The chain carries TRBV20-1 and TRBJ1-2; D gene uncertain. The V end was cut by 4 bases, the J end by 2 bases, with 5 bases between. CDR3 length equals 11 residues. From germline, CDR1 is DFQATT and CDR2 SNEGSKA (reference sequence). CDR3 nucleotides: TGCAGTGCTATGGGGAACTATGGCTACACCTCC. Amino acids: CSAMGNYGYTS.

This clone was observed many times. The V and J genes are TRBV29-1 and TRBJ1-4; possible D gene TRBD1, 6 bases. Germline V lookup: CDR1 SQVTM, CDR2 ANQGSEA. The CDR3 runs to 14 residues. The V gene lost 6 bases and the J gene lost 3 bases, with 14 bases spanning the gap. The chain's CDR3 is CSVPGTPSNEKLFF. The CDR3 DNA follows: TGCAGCGTCCCCGGGACACCGTCTAATGAAAAACTGTTTTTT.

This clone was observed at least ten times. This rearrangement joins TRBV7-2 to TRBJ2-5; D may be TRBD2 (6 bases). CDR1 SGHTA and CDR2 FQGNSA come from the germline V gene. The CDR3 is made up of 16 amino acids. Trimming left V 1 base short and J 4 bases short, with 16 bases between. The CDR3 reads CASSLVYTAGGETQYF. CDR3 bases: TGTGCCAGCAGCTTAGTATATACAGCGGGTGGAGAGACCCAGTACTTC.

The chain is built from TRBV6-1 and TRBJ1-1, with D hard to call. From germline, CDR1 is MNHNS and CDR2 SASEGT. Trimming cost V 1 base and J 4 bases, with 4 bases left between them. This CDR3 region has 12 residues. The CDR3 protein is CASSEEITEAFF. The CDR3 DNA reads TGTGCCAGCAGTGAAGAGATCACTGAAGCTTTCTTT.

This clone appeared once. This chain connects TRBV10-1 to TRBJ2-6; D gene uncertain. The CDR3 is made up of 19 amino acids. Germline V lookup: CDR1 WNHNN, CDR2 SYGVQD (reference sequence). Trimming cost V 0 bases and J 2 bases, with 17 bases left between them. The CDR3 bases are TGCGCCAGCAGTGAGTCGAAAGAATGGGCAGCCCCTGGGGCCAACGTCCTGACTTTC. Its translation: CASSESKEWAAPGANVLTF.

The sample holds a few counts of this clone. CDR3 protein: CASPQGRVGTDTQYF. In DNA, the CDR3 is TGTGCCAGCCCCCAGGGCCGGGTAGGCACAGATACGCAGTATTTT. The chain couples TRBV27 to TRBJ2-3, with D possibly matching TRBD1 (5 bases). V was shortened by 8 bases and J by 1 base, with 16 bases between the two germline ends. This CDR3 has 15 residues. Germline V lookup: CDR1 MNHEY, CDR2 SMNVEV (reference sequence).

This clone was seen repeatedly, ten times or more. The V and J genes are TRBV4-3 and TRBJ2-7, with 13 bases lining up with TRBD2. The length of the CDR3 is 15 residues. The germline V gene encodes CDR1 LGHNA and CDR2 YSLEER. The V gene end was trimmed by 3 bases and the J gene end by 3 bases; junction bases not matched to a gene: 2. The CDR3 here is CASSQGTSGNYEQYF. CDR3 nucleotide sequence: TGCGCCAGCAGCCAGGGGACTAGCGGGAACTACGAGCAGTACTTC.

J is TRBJ2-3 and V is TRBV4-2, with 8 nucleotides matching TRBD2. The V and J ends lost 5 bases and 0 bases, in that order; junction bases with no gene match: 13. CDR1 is LGHNA and CDR2 is YNFKEQ in the germline V gene. CDR3 size: 18 residues. CDR3 coding DNA: TGTGCCAGCAGCGGGGGACTAGGGCCCGCCTTGAGCACAGATACGCAGTATTTT. Translating gives CASSGGLGPALSTDTQYF.

About this clone: A read error may account for a junction end that differs from germline. J is TRBJ1-1 and V is TRBV30, with D possibly matching TRBD1 (5 bases). This CDR3 is 17 amino acids long. CDR1 and CDR2 from the germline V gene are GTSNPN and SVGIG (reference sequence). The CDR3 region is CARRPTPRDPGLAEAFF. In DNA form, the CDR3 reads TGTGCCAGGAGGCCCACCCCCCGGGACCCGGGTTTGGCTGAAGCTTTCTTT.

This clone was recorded at least ten times. The chain joins TRBV4-2 to TRBJ2-7; TRBD2 matches 8 bases. This CDR3 spans 15 amino acids. Germline V CDR1 and CDR2: LGHNA, YNFKEQ. J lost 1 base, V lost 4 bases, and 6 bases had no gene match. The CDR3 reads CASSRGTRGSYEQYF. The CDR3 coding sequence is TGTGCCAGCAGCCGTGGGACTAGAGGATCCTACGAGCAGTACTTC.

This clone was observed at least ten times. This chain uses TRBV29-1 with TRBJ2-7; D is undetermined. The CDR3 has 14 amino acids. V lost 7 bases and J lost 0, with 16 bases in between. CDR1 is SQVTM, CDR2 ANQGSEA, per germline. CDR3 nucleotide sequence: TGCAGCGCCCTAACGGACCCAAGCTCCTACGAGCAGTACTTC. Translating it yields CSALTDPSSYEQYF.